This TCR beta chain came from a study of technical replicates of blood from a handful of donors. The CDR3 covers 12 residues. Germline assignment: CDR1 SEHNR and CDR2 FQNEAQ (reference sequence). Between the trimmed V and J ends, which lost 1 base and 9 bases, there was a span of 10 bases. The assay was immunoSEQ multiplex PCR, and TCRdb's table has in-frame clones only and misses some. The sample lists tens of thousands of clones; roughly 94% were seen once. The chain uses TRBV7-9 and TRBJ2-7; D is uncertain. The sequenced material came from T cells isolated from PBMCs. The sequence came from a human donor in good health. CDR3 in DNA: TGTGCCAGCAGCTTAGAAGGAGTTGGGCAGTACTTC. The encoded protein is CASSLEGVGQYF.